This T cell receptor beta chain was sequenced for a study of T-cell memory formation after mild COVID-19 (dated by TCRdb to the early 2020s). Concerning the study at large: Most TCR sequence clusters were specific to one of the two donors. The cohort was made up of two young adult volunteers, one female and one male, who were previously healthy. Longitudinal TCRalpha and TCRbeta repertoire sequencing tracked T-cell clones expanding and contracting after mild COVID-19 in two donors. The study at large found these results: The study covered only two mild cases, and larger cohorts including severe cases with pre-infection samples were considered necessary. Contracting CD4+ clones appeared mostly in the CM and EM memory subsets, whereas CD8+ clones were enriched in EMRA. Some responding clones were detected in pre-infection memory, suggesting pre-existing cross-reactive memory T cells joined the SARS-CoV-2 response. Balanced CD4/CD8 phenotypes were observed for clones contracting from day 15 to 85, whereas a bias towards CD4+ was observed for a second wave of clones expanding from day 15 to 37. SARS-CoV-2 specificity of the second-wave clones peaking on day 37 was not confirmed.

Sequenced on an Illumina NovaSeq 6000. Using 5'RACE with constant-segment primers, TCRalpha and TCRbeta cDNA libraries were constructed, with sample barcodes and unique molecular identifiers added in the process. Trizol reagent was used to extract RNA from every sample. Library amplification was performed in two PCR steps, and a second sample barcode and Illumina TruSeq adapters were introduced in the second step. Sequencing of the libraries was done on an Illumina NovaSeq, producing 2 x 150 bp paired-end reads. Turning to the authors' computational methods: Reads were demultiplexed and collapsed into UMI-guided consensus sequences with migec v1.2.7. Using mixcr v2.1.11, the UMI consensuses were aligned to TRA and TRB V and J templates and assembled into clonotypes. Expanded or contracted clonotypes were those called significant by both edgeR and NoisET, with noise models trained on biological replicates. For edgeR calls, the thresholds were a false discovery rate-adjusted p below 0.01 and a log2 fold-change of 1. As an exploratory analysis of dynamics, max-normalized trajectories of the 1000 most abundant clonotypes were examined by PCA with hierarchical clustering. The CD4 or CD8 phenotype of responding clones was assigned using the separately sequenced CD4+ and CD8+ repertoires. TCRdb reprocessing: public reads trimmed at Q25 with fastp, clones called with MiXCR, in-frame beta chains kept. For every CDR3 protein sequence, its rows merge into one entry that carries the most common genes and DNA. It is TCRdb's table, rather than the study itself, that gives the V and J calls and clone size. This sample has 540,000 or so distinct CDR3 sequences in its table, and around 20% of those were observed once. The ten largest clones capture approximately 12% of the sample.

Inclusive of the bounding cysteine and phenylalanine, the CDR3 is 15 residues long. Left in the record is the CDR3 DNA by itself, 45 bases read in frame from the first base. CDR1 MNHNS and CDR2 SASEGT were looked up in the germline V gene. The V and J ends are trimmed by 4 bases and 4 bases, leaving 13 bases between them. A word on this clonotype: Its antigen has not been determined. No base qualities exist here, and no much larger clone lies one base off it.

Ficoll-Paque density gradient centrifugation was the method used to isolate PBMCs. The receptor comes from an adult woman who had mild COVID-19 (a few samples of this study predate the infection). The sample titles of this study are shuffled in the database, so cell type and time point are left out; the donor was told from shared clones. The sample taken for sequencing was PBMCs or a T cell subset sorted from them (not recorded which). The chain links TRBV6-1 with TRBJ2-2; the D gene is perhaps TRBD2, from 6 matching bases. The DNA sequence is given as TGTGCCAGCAGTGTGGGGGGTTTGGTCACCGGGGAGCTGTTTTTT. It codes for CASSVGGLVTGELFF.